Presented here are 20 T cell receptor beta chains from one specimen sequenced in a study of T cell changes during pregnancy in multiple sclerosis. The method was immunoSEQ multiplex PCR; TCRdb's version includes in-frame clones alone and lacks a portion of them. The table lists tens of thousands of clones, 92% of them singletons. The input for sequencing was CD4+ T cells from peripheral blood mononuclear cells, taken before pregnancy. Receptor source: a female donor with multiple sclerosis, enrolled in a pregnancy study.

This chain joins TRBV7-2 and TRBJ1-5, with unresolved D. Trimming stripped 0 bases from V and 1 base from J, with 7 bases between. The CDR3 is 15 amino acids. Per the germline V gene, CDR1 is SGHTA and CDR2 is FQGNSA. CDR3 sequence: CASSLAGVSNQPQHF. The CDR3 nucleotides read TGTGCCAGCAGCTTAGCGGGAGTAAGCAATCAGCCCCAGCATTTT.

The V call is TRBV28, the J call TRBJ2-3; 12 bases agree with TRBD1. The V and J ends lost 2 bases and 2 bases, in that order; junction bases with no gene match: 2. Germline lookup yields CDR1 MDHEN and CDR2 SYDVKM. The CDR3 has 16 amino acids. In DNA form, the CDR3 reads TGTGCCAGCAGTTTAGGGACAGGGGGCTACACAGATACGCAGTATTTT. This translates into CASSLGTGGYTDTQYF. Variable domain in full (rest from reference TRBV28 and TRBJ2-3): DVKVTQSSRYLVKRTGEKVFLECVQDMDHENMFWYRQDPGLGLRLIYFSYDVKMKEKGDIPEGYSVSREKKERFSLILESASTNQTSMYLCASSLGTGGYTDTQYFGPGTRLTVL.

V is TRBV6-6 and J is TRBJ1-5, with D possibly being TRBD1 (5 bases). CDR1 and CDR2 from the germline V gene are MNHNY and SVGAGI (reference sequence). Trimming cost V 7 bases and J 6 bases, with 13 bases left between them. The CDR3 extends over 13 amino acids. The CDR3 region is CASKQVFGQPQHF. The CDR3 bases are TGTGCCAGCAAACAGGTGTTCGGTCAGCCCCAGCATTTT.

As concerns this clone: One end of the junction varies from germline; a read error may be responsible. CDR3 DNA sequence: TGTGCCAGCAGGTACTTGGGACTGCCGAACACTGAAGCTTTCTTT. It encodes CASRYLGLPNTEAFF. This chain links TRBV6-5 with TRBJ1-1; tentative D call: TRBD1 (5 bases). Germline V lookup: CDR1 MNHEY, CDR2 SVGAGI. CDR3 length: 15 amino acids.

This chain uses TRBV19 with TRBJ1-1, with TRBD1 identical over 7 bases. The CDR3 extends over 14 amino acids. V was pared by 6 bases and J by 2 bases, with 6 bases of the junction left unmatched. CDR1 and CDR2 from the germline V gene are LNHDA and SQIVND (reference sequence). The CDR3 sequence is CASRATGTNTEAFF. CDR3 sequence (DNA): TGTGCCAGTAGGGCGACAGGGACCAACACTGAAGCTTTCTTT.

This clone was counted once. The chain joins TRBV28 to TRBJ2-1, with a tentative D call TRBD2 (7 bases). This CDR3 is 13 amino acids long. Between the trimmed V and J ends, which lost 8 bases and 9 bases, there was a span of 17 bases. Looked up from germline, CDR1 is MDHEN and CDR2 is SYDVKM. The CDR3 nucleotides are TGTGCCAGCGCACCTTATGCGGGGGCTGAGCAGTTCTTC. Its translation is CASAPYAGAEQFF. Looking up the rest from reference TRBV28 and TRBJ2-1 gives the full variable domain: DVKVTQSSRYLVKRTGEKVFLECVQDMDHENMFWYRQDPGLGLRLIYFSYDVKMKEKGDIPEGYSVSREKKERFSLILESASTNQTSMYLCASAPYAGAEQFFGPGTRLTVL.

The rearrangement uses TRBV7-9 and TRBJ2-1; 11 bases align to TRBD2. V shed 4 bases, J shed 4 bases, and the junction held 6 bases outside the gene matches. Germline values: CDR1 SEHNR, CDR2 FQNEAQ (reference sequence). The CDR3 consists of 16 residues. This CDR3 reads CASSSQGTSGYNEQFF. CDR3 sequence (DNA): TGTGCCAGCAGCTCCCAAGGGACTAGCGGATACAATGAGCAGTTCTTC.

V usage is TRBV2 and J usage is TRBJ2-3; 7 nucleotides match TRBD2. The CDR3 is 19 residues long. CDR1 and CDR2 (germline): SNHLY, FYNNEI. V shed 6 bases and J 0 bases; nucleotides not matched to a gene: 18. For the CDR3, the DNA is TGTGCCAGCAGGACGGGACTACGCTTCTCCTTTGCTAGCACAGATACGCAGTATTTT. It yields the protein CASRTGLRFSFASTDTQYF.

The chain employs TRBV6-6 and TRBJ1-2; 7 bases are shared with TRBD1. CDR3 length equals 16 residues. From germline, CDR1 is MNHNY and CDR2 SVGAGI (reference sequence). With V trimmed by 2 bases and J by 4 bases, 10 bases remained unmatched. CDR3 region: CASSYPFGGGLYGYTF. CDR3 bases: TGTGCCAGCAGTTACCCATTTGGAGGGGGCCTCTATGGCTACACCTTC.

This clone was detected once. The chain uses TRBV19 and TRBJ1-1, with 9 bases matching TRBD1. The CDR3 contains 15 residues. J lost 4 bases, V lost 5 bases, and 8 bases had no gene match. Germline loops: CDR1 LNHDA, CDR2 SQIVND (reference sequence). The CDR3 sequence: CASSVHRGHFTEAFF. The CDR3 DNA sequence: TGTGCCAGTAGTGTACACAGGGGGCATTTCACTGAAGCTTTCTTT.

CDR3 DNA: TGTGCCAGCAGTAGACTAGCGGGAAGCACAGATACGCAGTATTTT. The encoded protein is CASSRLAGSTDTQYF. The chain links TRBV2 to TRBJ2-3; 11 bases line up with TRBD2. Germline trimming cut 5 bases from V and 0 bases from J; bases unmatched to any gene: 1. CDR3 length: 15 residues. Germline-derived CDR1 and CDR2 are SNHLY and FYNNEI.

The chain combines TRBV27 with TRBJ1-1; D is unresolved. The CDR3 spans 14 residues. The V gene lost 3 bases and the J gene lost 1 base, with 9 bases spanning the gap. Germline V gene sequence: CDR1 MNHEY, CDR2 SMNVEV (reference sequence). This CDR3 reads CASSFSGRNTEAFF. The CDR3 DNA reads TGTGCCAGCAGTTTTTCAGGAAGGAACACTGAAGCTTTCTTT.

The J gene is TRBJ2-7, the V gene TRBV7-8; D unresolved. This CDR3 is 15 amino acids long. Per germline, CDR1 SGHVS and CDR2 FQNEAQ. V dropped 5 bases and J dropped 0 bases, with 14 bases sitting between them. The CDR3 reads CASSADSSFSYEQYF. The CDR3 DNA sequence: TGTGCCAGCAGCGCCGACTCGTCCTTCTCCTACGAGCAGTACTTC.

The chain uses TRBV7-2 and TRBJ1-5; D not certain. V dropped 0 bases and J dropped 3 bases, with 6 bases sitting between them. The CDR3 is made up of 14 amino acids. Germline V gene sequence: CDR1 SGHTA, CDR2 FQGNSA. CDR3 nucleotides: TGTGCCAGCAGCTTAGCGTCAGACAATCAGCCCCAGCATTTT. It translates to CASSLASDNQPQHF.

The gene calls are TRBV2 and TRBJ2-1; 9 bases line up with TRBD1. V lost 9 bases to trimming and J lost 1 base; unmatched junction nucleotides: 7. This CDR3 contains 15 residues. Germline values: CDR1 SNHLY, CDR2 FYNNEI. In DNA form, the CDR3 reads TGTGCCAGTGGGCCCGGGACAGGGTCCTACAATGAGCAGTTCTTC. It encodes CASGPGTGSYNEQFF.

The chain combines TRBV29-1 with TRBJ1-1; the match to TRBD1 covers 7 bases. The J segment lost 5 bases and the V segment lost 8 bases, leaving 11 bases of the junction unmatched. This CDR3 is built from 13 residues. The germline V gene encodes CDR1 SQVTM and CDR2 ANQGSEA. CDR3 residues: CSTTRGTATEAFF. The CDR3 DNA follows: TGCAGCACTACCAGAGGGACAGCTACTGAAGCTTTCTTT. Looking up the rest from reference TRBV29-1 and TRBJ1-1 gives the full variable domain: SAVISQKPSRDICQRGTSLTIQCQVDSQVTMMFWYRQQPGQSLTLIATANQGSEATYESGFVIDKFPISRPNLTFSTLTVSNMSPEDSSIYLCSTTRGTATEAFFGQGTRLTVV.

This chain joins TRBV19 and TRBJ1-4; D gene uncertain. Looked up from germline, CDR1 is LNHDA and CDR2 is SQIVND (reference sequence). Trimming shortened V by 6 bases and J by 8 bases, and 19 bases separated the two germline ends. This CDR3 comprises 15 residues. DNA for the CDR3: TGTGCCAGTAGGAGAACGGGGAGTCGTGGGGAAAAACTGTTTTTT. Translation: CASRRTGSRGEKLFF.

This clone was found once. This chain joins TRBV7-9 and TRBJ2-7; TRBD2 aligns across 9 bases. The length of the CDR3 is 13 residues. Germline CDR1 and CDR2: SEHNR and FQNEAQ (reference sequence). The V gene end was trimmed by 5 bases and the J gene end by 4 bases; junction bases not matched to a gene: 3. CDR3 DNA sequence: TGTGCCAGCAGCCATAGCGGGAGATACGAGCAGTACTTC. It yields the protein CASSHSGRYEQYF.

The J gene is TRBJ2-3, the V gene TRBV4-2, with 14 bases identical to TRBD2. The CDR3 is 16 residues long. The germline V gene has CDR1 LGHNA and CDR2 YNFKEQ. J gave up 6 bases and V 4 bases, and 6 bases lay outside the gene matches. This chain's CDR3 is CASSPGLAGGGDTQYF. DNA for the CDR3: TGTGCCAGCAGCCCCGGACTAGCGGGAGGCGGGGATACGCAGTATTTT.

The V gene is TRBV7-2, the J gene TRBJ1-1; 8 bases are shared with TRBD1. Germline trimming cut 5 bases from V and 4 bases from J; bases unmatched to any gene: 6. The germline V gene encodes CDR1 SGHTA and CDR2 FQGNSA. The CDR3 loop spans 14 amino acids. CDR3: CASSPQGGTTEAFF. CDR3 nucleotides: TGTGCCAGCAGCCCACAGGGGGGGACCACTGAAGCTTTCTTT.